The source of this T cell receptor beta chain is a study of PD-1 blockade in classical Hodgkin lymphoma. Note on this clone: Its antigen is not identified.

Data came from immunoSEQ multiplex PCR; TCRdb stores just in-frame clones and leaves some out. The sample has 70,000 or so clones, over 90% seen once. This sample's time point: newly diagnosed, previously untreated cHL patient sample. Study observations and caveats: Healthy donors reportedly exceeded newly diagnosed patients in baseline TCR diversity.

V gave up 3 bases and J gave up 0 bases, with 5 bases separating them. The germline gives CDR1 SEHNR, CDR2 FQNEAQ (reference sequence). The length of the CDR3 is 14 residues. The chain is built from TRBV7-9 and TRBJ1-4; D gene ambiguous. The clonotype originates from a human donor with classical Hodgkin lymphoma. The sequenced sample consisted of peripheral blood mononuclear cells (PBMCs). Written as DNA, the CDR3 is TGTGCCAGCAGCTTGGGTGCAACTAATGAAAAACTGTTTTTT. Translation gives CASSLGATNEKLFF.